These 23 T cell receptor beta chains were sequenced from one sample in a study of long-term antiretroviral therapy in people with HIV. The immunoSEQ assay was v3.0, run at survey level. The data were produced by immunoSEQ multiplex PCR, yet TCRdb's version contains in-frame clones alone and is incomplete. The table lists 20,000 to 30,000 clones, roughly 88% of them singletons. The starting material was unsorted PBMCs, obtained 3 years after starting antiretroviral therapy. These receptor sequences come from a man in his fifties with HIV.

In its sample, this clone was seen once. The chain is built from TRBV28 and TRBJ2-7; D gene ambiguous. CDR1 and CDR2 from the germline V gene are MDHEN and SYDVKM. CDR3 length: 13 amino acids. The V gene lost 4 bases and the J gene lost 2 bases, with 9 bases spanning the gap. Written as DNA, the CDR3 is TGTGCCAGCAGTTCCAACCCTCCCTACGAGCAGTACTTC. As protein: CASSSNPPYEQYF.

In this sample, this clone turned up once. The chain uses TRBV28 and TRBJ2-3, with D tentatively TRBD2 (6 bases). The length of the CDR3 is 19 residues. V dropped 2 bases and J dropped 0 bases, with 21 bases sitting between them. Germline CDR1 and CDR2: MDHEN and SYDVKM. The CDR3 sequence is CASSLTGLRDVGSTDTQYF. The DNA for the CDR3 is TGTGCCAGCAGTTTAACCGGACTAAGGGACGTGGGTAGCACAGATACGCAGTATTTT. The entire variable domain, with the rest obtained from reference TRBV28 and TRBJ2-3, is as follows: DVKVTQSSRYLVKRTGEKVFLECVQDMDHENMFWYRQDPGLGLRLIYFSYDVKMKEKGDIPEGYSVSREKKERFSLILESASTNQTSMYLCASSLTGLRDVGSTDTQYFGPGTRLTVL.

V is TRBV15 and J is TRBJ2-7, with D possibly TRBD1 on 5 matching bases. This CDR3 is 13 amino acids long. CDR1 LNHNV and CDR2 YYDKDF come from the germline V gene (reference sequence). The germline V and J ends were trimmed by 0 bases and 5 bases, with 8 bases remaining between them. This chain's CDR3 is CATSRDQGNEQYF. CDR3 in DNA: TGTGCCACCAGCAGAGATCAGGGAAACGAGCAGTACTTC.

This clone was seen only a few times. The rearrangement joins TRBV5-1 to TRBJ2-7; D unresolved. Trimming pared 0 bases from V and 6 bases from J, leaving 16 bases between. This CDR3 is built from 15 residues. The V gene's germline CDR1 is SGHRS and CDR2 YFSETQ. The CDR3 loop reads CASSLVDASGGEQYF. The DNA of the CDR3 is TGCGCCAGCAGCTTGGTTGATGCCTCAGGCGGCGAGCAGTACTTC.

This clone was seen more than once but under ten times. This chain joins TRBV5-6 and TRBJ1-5, with D possibly matching TRBD1 (5 bases). The CDR3 is made up of 14 amino acids. Trimming stripped 4 bases from V and 9 bases from J, with 17 bases between. Germline values: CDR1 SGHDT, CDR2 YYEEEE. CDR3 nucleotide sequence: TGTGCCAGCAGCGCGGGGGTAGGCTCTCGGCCCCAGCATTTT. It translates to CASSAGVGSRPQHF.

The table lists this clone with a few counts. The chain is built from TRBV19 and TRBJ1-3; no clear D. Germline CDR1 is LNHDA and CDR2 is SQIVND (reference sequence). The CDR3 is 16 amino acids. V was pared by 5 bases and J by 0 bases, with 14 bases between. In nucleotides, the CDR3 is TGTGCCAGTAGTCCCCGGGGAGCTCGCTCTGGAAACACCATATATTTT. This encodes CASSPRGARSGNTIYF.

This clone was picked up one time. The genes are TRBV28 and TRBJ2-7; 7 bases line up with TRBD1. Germline values: CDR1 MDHEN, CDR2 SYDVKM. This CDR3 comprises 15 residues. V shed 5 bases and J 2 bases; nucleotides not matched to a gene: 9. CDR3 sequence (DNA): TGTGCCAGCAGTCGTTGGGGACAGAAAACCTACGAGCAGTACTTC. Protein sequence: CASSRWGQKTYEQYF.

The rearrangement joins TRBV7-2 to TRBJ1-3; 8 positions agree with TRBD1. CDR1 and CDR2 from the germline V gene are SGHTA and FQGNSA. The trim removed 2 bases at V and 1 base at J, leaving 7 bases unmatched. The CDR3 runs 17 residues. The CDR3 is CASSLRAGGYSGNTIYF. As DNA, the CDR3 is TGTGCCAGCAGCTTAAGGGCAGGGGGCTATTCTGGAAACACCATATATTTT.

The V and J genes are TRBV14 and TRBJ2-7; the D gene could be TRBD1 or TRBD2 (5 bases each). V lost 7 bases and J 6 bases, leaving 16 bases between the germline ends. The CDR3 consists of 13 residues. Germline V gives CDR1 SGHDN, CDR2 FVKESK. CDR3 sequence: CASTSGTDAEQYF. In DNA form, the CDR3 reads TGTGCCAGCACCTCCGGGACGGATGCCGAGCAGTACTTC. Supplemented by reference TRBV14 and TRBJ2-7, the full variable domain reads EAGVTQFPSHSVIEKGQTVTLRCDPISGHDNLYWYRRVMGKEIKFLLHFVKESKQDESGMPNNRFLAERTGGTYSTLKVQPAELEDSGVYFCASTSGTDAEQYFGPGTRLTVT.

The V gene is TRBV19, the J gene TRBJ2-5; D remains unclear. Trimming took off 8 bases at V and 1 base at J, with 17 bases between the two ends. CDR3 size: 15 residues. Germline loops: CDR1 LNHDA, CDR2 SQIVND (reference sequence). The CDR3 region has the DNA TGTGCCAGTGCCGGGTTTGGGATATTCCAAGAGACCCAGTACTTC. Translated: CASAGFGIFQETQYF.

The chain couples TRBV5-6 to TRBJ2-7, with D perhaps assigned TRBD1 or TRBD2 (5 bases each). The V gene lost 0 bases and the J gene lost 5 bases, with 12 bases spanning the gap. The CDR3 runs 14 residues. Germline assignment: CDR1 SGHDT and CDR2 YYEEEE. CDR3 loop: CASSLAFGGNEQYF. CDR3 DNA sequence: TGTGCCAGCAGCTTGGCTTTTGGGGGAAACGAGCAGTACTTC.

The V gene is TRBV6-4, the J gene TRBJ2-3; 7 nucleotides agree with TRBD2. There are 15 residues in the CDR3. Losses at the gene ends were 3 bases for V and 2 bases for J; bases not matched to a gene: 5. CDR1 and CDR2 from the germline V gene are MRHNA and SNTAGT. CDR3 loop: CASSEASGSTDTQYF. The CDR3 DNA reads TGTGCCAGCAGTGAGGCTAGCGGCTCCACAGATACGCAGTATTTT.

The gene calls are TRBV4-1 and TRBJ1-2; no definite D call. With 1 base removed from V and 6 bases from J, the gap between germline ends came to 12 bases. CDR3 length: 14 amino acids. CDR1 is MGHRA, CDR2 YSYEKL, per germline. The CDR3 coding sequence is TGCGCCAGCAGCCAAGGCGAAGGGAACCATGGCTACACCTTC. Its protein is CASSQGEGNHGYTF.

The genes are TRBV5-4 and TRBJ2-2; TRBD2 matches 13 bases. This CDR3 region has 16 residues. The germline V gene encodes CDR1 SGHNT and CDR2 YYREEE (reference sequence). V shed 4 bases, J shed 4 bases, and the junction held 4 bases outside the gene matches. In DNA, the CDR3 is TGTGCCAGCAGCCTGGGACTAGCGGGAAGCACCGGGGAGCTGTTTTTT. It translates to CASSLGLAGSTGELFF.

The rearrangement joins TRBV27 to TRBJ2-6, with TRBD2 matching 8 bases. Per the germline V gene, CDR1 is MNHEY and CDR2 is SMNVEV (reference sequence). The CDR3 is 15 residues long. Unmatched junction bases numbered 1, after V lost 3 bases and J lost 3 bases. CDR3: CASSFAGGGANVLTF. The CDR3, as DNA: TGTGCCAGCAGTTTTGCGGGAGGTGGGGCCAACGTCCTGACTTTC.

The chain couples TRBV28 to TRBJ2-5; a weak D match, TRBD1 (6 bases). The V end lost 1 base, the J end lost 5 bases, and 11 bases lay between the germline ends. The CDR3 consists of 14 residues. Germline V gives CDR1 MDHEN, CDR2 SYDVKM. In DNA form, the CDR3 reads TGTGCCAGCAGTTTATTCTACAGGGCCGAGACCCAGTACTTC. As protein: CASSLFYRAETQYF.

The CDR3 reads CASSPPGIDPPEAFF. In DNA, the CDR3 is TGTGCCAGCAGCCCCCCCGGGATAGACCCGCCTGAAGCTTTCTTT. V usage is TRBV5-4 and J usage is TRBJ1-1; D remains unclear. Germline V gives CDR1 SGHNT, CDR2 YYREEE (reference sequence). CDR3 length equals 15 residues. Trimming took off 4 bases at V and 6 bases at J, with 19 bases between the two ends. Looking up the rest from reference TRBV5-4 and TRBJ1-1 gives the full variable domain: ETGVTQSPTHLIKTRGQQVTLRCSSQSGHNTVSWYQQALGQGPQFIFQYYREEENGRGNFPPRFSGLQFPNYSSELNVNALELDDSALYLCASSPPGIDPPEAFFGQGTRLTVV.

This clone was found a few times. The chain combines TRBV7-2 with TRBJ1-2; tentatively, D is TRBD1 (6 bases). Between the trimmed V and J ends, which lost 3 bases and 5 bases, there was a span of 13 bases. Germline-derived CDR1 and CDR2 are SGHTA and FQGNSA. The CDR3 covers 14 residues. The CDR3 here is CASSLTGAIYGYTF. The CDR3 DNA reads as TGTGCCAGCAGCTTGACAGGAGCCATATATGGCTACACCTTC.

The V and J genes are TRBV15 and TRBJ2-7; TRBD1 aligns across 10 bases. The V gene end was trimmed by 1 base and the J gene end by 3 bases; junction bases not matched to a gene: 3. The length of the CDR3 is 15 residues. Germline CDR1 reads LNHNV; CDR2 reads YYDKDF (reference sequence). The CDR3 spells CATSRGTGGFYEQYF. DNA of the CDR3: TGTGCCACCAGCAGAGGGACAGGGGGTTTCTACGAGCAGTACTTC. The full variable domain, its missing parts supplied by reference TRBV15 and TRBJ2-7, is DAMVIQNPRYQVTQFGKPVTLSCSQTLNHNVMYWYQQKSSQAPKLLFHYYDKDFNNEADTPDNFQSRRPNTSFCFLDIRSPGLGDTAMYLCATSRGTGGFYEQYFGPGTRLTVT.

The J gene is TRBJ2-5, the V gene TRBV19, with D perhaps matching TRBD1 (6 bases). Germline CDR1 is LNHDA and CDR2 is SQIVND (reference sequence). CDR3 size: 13 residues. V shed 5 bases and J shed 7 bases, with 14 bases lying between them. The CDR3 protein is CASSDGTPTTQYF. As DNA, the CDR3 is TGTGCCAGTAGTGACGGGACACCCACGACCCAGTACTTC.

The table lists this clone with a few counts. This chain uses TRBV19 with TRBJ2-2; D is undetermined. V was clipped by 3 bases and J by 7 bases, with 6 bases between them. The CDR3 is made up of 12 amino acids. Looked up from germline, CDR1 is LNHDA and CDR2 is SQIVND (reference sequence). The CDR3 protein is CASSMSGGELFF. The CDR3, as DNA: TGTGCCAGTAGTATGTCTGGCGGGGAGCTGTTTTTT.

The chain has TRBV18 and TRBJ2-3, with 13 positions matching TRBD2. There are 16 residues in the CDR3. Trimming at V came to 5 bases and at J to 7 bases, leaving 9 bases not matched to a gene. The germline CDR1 and CDR2 sequences are KGHSH and LQKENI. The CDR3 DNA is TGTGCCAGCTCAGTAACTAGCGGGAGGGCGTTGCATACGCAGTATTTT. This translates into CASSVTSGRALHTQYF.

About this clone itself: An end of the junction does not agree with germline; a read error may underlie this. This chain links TRBV7-7 with TRBJ2-7; D gene ambiguous. The germline V gene has CDR1 SSHAT and CDR2 FNYEAQ (reference sequence). This CDR3 has 13 amino acids. The CDR3 DNA is TGTGCTAGCAGCTTAAGGACGGACTACGAGCAGTACTTC. Its translation is CASSLRTDYEQYF.